Presented here are 5 T cell receptor beta chains from one specimen sequenced in a study of T cell repertoires in cytomegalovirus infection. TCRdb reprocessed the reads via MiXCR and lists one record per CDR3 protein. Of more than 350,000 distinct CDR3 sequences in the sample, about a third were seen once. Sequencing was performed on PBMCs. Every receptor here comes from a human donor in good health (CMV status not recorded). Some clones in this sample may be carry-over from other donors' samples.

This clonotype has a count of ten or more. The CDR3 coding sequence is TGTGCCAGCAGGACAGGAACAGATACGCAGTATTTT. This codes for CASRTGTDTQYF. The J gene is TRBJ2-3, the V gene TRBV12-3 or TRBV12-4, with D perhaps matching TRBD1 (6 bases). The V and J ends lost 6 bases and 3 bases respectively, with 7 bases between them. The CDR3 runs 12 residues.

The V and J genes are TRBV10-2 and TRBJ1-2; D call uncertain. V lost 4 bases and J lost 3, with 9 bases in between. From germline, CDR1 is WSHSY and CDR2 SAAADI. This CDR3 is 13 amino acids long. As DNA, the CDR3 is TGCGCCAGCAGTGGCGCAGACTACTATGGCTACACCTTC. It yields the protein CASSGADYYGYTF.

The chain employs TRBV6-1 and TRBJ2-5, with TRBD1 identical over 9 bases. The CDR3 sequence is 15 residues long. CDR1 is MNHNS and CDR2 is SASEGT in the germline V gene. Losses at the gene ends were 8 bases for V and 0 bases for J; bases not matched to a gene: 7. The CDR3 DNA sequence: TGTGCCAGCGGCCTGGGACAGGGACACCAAGAGACCCAGTACTTC. This sequence encodes CASGLGQGHQETQYF.

The rearrangement uses TRBV2 and TRBJ2-7; the match to TRBD1 covers 11 bases. The CDR3 is 13 amino acids. V dropped 6 bases and J dropped 5; count of bases not matched to a gene: 3. Germline V lookup: CDR1 SNHLY, CDR2 FYNNEI. The CDR3 loop reads CASSGQGAHEQYF. The CDR3 nucleotides are TGTGCCAGCAGCGGACAGGGGGCCCACGAGCAGTACTTC.

As for this clonotype: An end of the junction differs from the germline gene, which may be a read error. This rearrangement joins TRBV7-2 to TRBJ1-6; D remains unclear. Germline V CDR1 and CDR2: SGHTA, FQGNSA. The CDR3 covers 14 residues. The CDR3 DNA follows: TGTGCCAGCAGCTCGGGCCTGGTCGTTTCACCCCTACACTTT. Amino acid sequence: CASSSGLVVSPLHF.